What follows describes a single T cell receptor (beta chain). This entry comes from a study of blood T cell repertoires in COVID-19. The overall study: The cDNA or gDNA used as material had been derived from T cells, B-cell-depleted T cells, or PBMCs.

Authors' data handling: Researchers report that nucleated cell counts were estimated from reference gene primer amplification. Produced via immunoSEQ multiplex PCR; TCRdb's table is partial and in-frame only. The V and J calls and clone size are taken from that table; D and trimming were inferred from the DNA. The table lists over 250,000 clones, roughly 85% of them singletons, with 9.5% to 12% in the top ten. The sequenced sample consisted of peripheral blood. This receptor was identified in a woman between 65 and 79 years old with acute or convalescent COVID-19.

The CDR3 sequence is CASTSAGGRGEKLFF. The CDR3 DNA is TGTGCCAGTACCTCGGCAGGGGGTAGGGGTGAAAAACTGTTTTTT. The chain employs TRBV19 and TRBJ1-4, with 7 bases fitting TRBD1. Unmatched junction bases numbered 12, after V lost 7 bases and J lost 7 bases. CDR1 is LNHDA, CDR2 SQIVND, per germline (reference sequence). This CDR3 is built from 15 residues.